The rows below give T cell receptor beta chains drawn from one sample of a study of OX40 agonist ivuxolimab in advanced cancers. Assay: immunoSEQ multiplex PCR; the TCRdb copy retains only in-frame clones and omits some. Of 75,000 to 90,000 clones in the sample, 92% were seen once. Sequencing used CD4+ or CD8+ T cells sorted from blood, obtained in a trial of the OX40 agonist ivuxolimab. These TCRs come from an adult with an advanced solid tumor such as melanoma, head and neck, liver or kidney cancer. Each CDR3 is given with its conserved first and last residue. Fields, in order: J gene, D gene, V gene, clone size, CDR3 DNA, CDR3 protein. D genes are given only for firm matches. Expanded clones get a size class; other rows say once, few or many, or leave the size out.

TRBJ1-1 | NA | TRBV10-3 | NA | TGTGCCATCAAGCCTCAGGGGCCGAACACTGAAGCTTTCTTT | CAIKPQGPNTEAFF
TRBJ1-3 | TRBD1 | TRBV6-1 | NA | TGTGCCAGCAGTGAGACAGGGTTCGGATCTGGAAACACCATATATTTT | CASSETGFGSGNTIYF
TRBJ1-3 | NA | TRBV11-2 | NA | TGTGCCAGCAGACAGGACGGGAACACCATATATTTT | CASRQDGNTIYF
TRBJ2-5 | NA | TRBV18 | NA | TGTGCCAGCTCAGCGGGGCAAGAGACCCAGTACTTC | CASSAGQETQYF
TRBJ1-1 | NA | TRBV19 | NA | TGTGCCAGCCAAAAGCCCGGACTGATGAACACTGAAGCTTTCTTT | CASQKPGLMNTEAFF
TRBJ2-7 | TRBD2 | TRBV19 | NA | TGTGCCAGTACATCGGGGGGGGCTAGCGGGTCCTACGAGCAGTACTTC | CASTSGGASGSYEQYF
TRBJ2-7 | NA | TRBV10-3 | NA | TGTGCCATCAGTGTAGGGGACGGAGGCTACGAGCAGTACTTC | CAISVGDGGYEQYF
TRBJ2-7 | NA | TRBV27 | NA | TGTGCCAGCAGTAGCCAAGGCACGGGGCAGTACTTC | CASSSQGTGQYF
TRBJ1-1 | NA | TRBV19 | NA | TGTGCCAGTAGTATCGGGGTAAGCGCGAACACTGAAGCTTTCTTT | CASSIGVSANTEAFF
TRBJ1-3 | TRBD1 | TRBV6-1 | NA | TGTGCCAGCAGTGGACAGGGGCGAGTGACTTCTGGAAACACCATATATTTT | CASSGQGRVTSGNTIYF
TRBJ2-7 | TRBD1 | TRBV29-1 | NA | TGCAGCGTGGGGACAGGGGGCTACGAGCAGTACTTC | CSVGTGGYEQYF
TRBJ2-7 | NA | TRBV6-1 | NA | TGTGCCAGCAGTGAAGCGCTGAGGGGGACCCCTACCTCTGACGAGCAGTACTTC | CASSEALRGTPTSDEQYF
TRBJ1-3 | TRBD1 | TRBV28 | NA | TGTGCCAGCAGCTGGAAAGACAGGGTTCCTGGAAACACCATATATTTT | CASSWKDRVPGNTIYF
TRBJ2-7 | NA | TRBV9 | NA | TGTGCCAGCAGCGTAGTGGGGGGTGAGCAGTACTTC | CASSVVGGEQYF
TRBJ1-1 | NA | TRBV2 | NA | TGTGCCAGCAGCGGTCCCTTAGGCACTGAAGCTTTCTTT | CASSGPLGTEAFF
TRBJ2-2 | TRBD1 | TRBV18 | NA | TGTGCCAGCTCACCACGGACAGGGAACACCGGGGAGCTGTTTTTT | CASSPRTGNTGELFF
TRBJ1-1 | NA | TRBV28 | NA | TGTGCCAGCAGTTTACATACAGGGAGTAACACTGAAGCTTTCTTT | CASSLHTGSNTEAFF
TRBJ2-7 | TRBD2 | TRBV30 | NA | TGTGCCTGGAAAGGACTAGCGGGAGTGGAGCAGTACTTC | CAWKGLAGVEQYF
TRBJ2-3 | TRBD2 | TRBV5-1 | few | TGCGCCAGCAGCCGCGGACTAGCGGGATCAACCGATACGCAGTATTTT | CASSRGLAGSTDTQYF
TRBJ2-3 | NA | TRBV4-2 | NA | TGTGCCAGCAGCCAAGAAGGGTCCGGCGATACGCAGTATTTT | CASSQEGSGDTQYF
TRBJ2-2 | NA | TRBV18 | NA | TGTGCCAGCTCACCCGGGGGTCTGGTCACCGGGGAGCTGTTTTTT | CASSPGGLVTGELFF
TRBJ2-4 | NA | TRBV6-4 | NA | TGTGCCAGCAGTGACCGCGATGGGGGCATTCAGTACTTC | CASSDRDGGIQYF
TRBJ1-3 | NA | TRBV18 | NA | TGTGCCAGCTCACCACCGGATCCAGCTGGAAACACCATATATTTT | CASSPPDPAGNTIYF